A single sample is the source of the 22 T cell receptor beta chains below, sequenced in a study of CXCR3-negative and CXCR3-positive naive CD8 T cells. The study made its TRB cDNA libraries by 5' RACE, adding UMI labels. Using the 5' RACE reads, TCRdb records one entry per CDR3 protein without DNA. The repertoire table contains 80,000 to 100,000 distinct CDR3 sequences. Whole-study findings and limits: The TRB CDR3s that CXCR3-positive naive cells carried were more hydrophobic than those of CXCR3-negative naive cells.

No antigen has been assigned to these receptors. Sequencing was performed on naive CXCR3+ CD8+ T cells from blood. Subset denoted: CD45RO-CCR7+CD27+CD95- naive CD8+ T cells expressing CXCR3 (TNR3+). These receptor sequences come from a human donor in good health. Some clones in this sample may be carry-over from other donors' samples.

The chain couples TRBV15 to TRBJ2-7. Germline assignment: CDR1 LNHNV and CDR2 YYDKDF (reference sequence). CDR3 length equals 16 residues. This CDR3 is CATSSTWSDVSYEQYF.

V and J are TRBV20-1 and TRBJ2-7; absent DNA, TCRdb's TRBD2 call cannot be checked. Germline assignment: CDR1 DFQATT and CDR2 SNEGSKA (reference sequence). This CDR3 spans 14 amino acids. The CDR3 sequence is CSAPPREAPYEQYF.

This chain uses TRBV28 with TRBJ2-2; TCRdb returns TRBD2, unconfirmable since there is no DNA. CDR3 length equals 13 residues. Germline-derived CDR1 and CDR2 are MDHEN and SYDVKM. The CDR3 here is CASSLIGSGELFF.

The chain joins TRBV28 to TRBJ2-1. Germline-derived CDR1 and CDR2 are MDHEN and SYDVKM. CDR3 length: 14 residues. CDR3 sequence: CASSFLSSYNEQFF.

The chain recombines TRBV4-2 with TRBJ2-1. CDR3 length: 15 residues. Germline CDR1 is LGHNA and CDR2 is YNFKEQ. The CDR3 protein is CASSQAQIGWDEQFF.

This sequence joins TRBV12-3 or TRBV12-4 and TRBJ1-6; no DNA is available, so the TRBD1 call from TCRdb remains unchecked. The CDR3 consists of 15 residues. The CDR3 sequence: CASSLDRGLGSPLHF.

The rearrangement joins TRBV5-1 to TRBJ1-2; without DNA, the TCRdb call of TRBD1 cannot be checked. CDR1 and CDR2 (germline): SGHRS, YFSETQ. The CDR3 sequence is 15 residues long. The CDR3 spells CASSLMGQGANGYTF.

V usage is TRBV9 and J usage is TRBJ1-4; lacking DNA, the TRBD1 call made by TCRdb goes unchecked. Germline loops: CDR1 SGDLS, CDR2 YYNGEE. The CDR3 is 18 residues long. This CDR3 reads CASSHPGTGEPGNGKLFF.

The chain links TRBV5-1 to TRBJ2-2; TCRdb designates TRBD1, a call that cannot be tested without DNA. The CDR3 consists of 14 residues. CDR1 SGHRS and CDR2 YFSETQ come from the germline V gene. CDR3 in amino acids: CASRPDRNTGELFF. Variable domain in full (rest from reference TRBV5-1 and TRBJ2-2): KAGVTQTPRYLIKTRGQQVTLSCSPISGHRSVSWYQQTPGQGLQFLFEYFSETQRNKGNFPGRFSGRQFSNSRSEMNVSTLELGDSALYLCASRPDRNTGELFFGEGSRLTVL.

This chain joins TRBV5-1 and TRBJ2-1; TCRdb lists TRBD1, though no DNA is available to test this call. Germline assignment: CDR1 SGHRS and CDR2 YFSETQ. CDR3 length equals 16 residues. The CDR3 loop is CASTMTGVRSYNEQFF. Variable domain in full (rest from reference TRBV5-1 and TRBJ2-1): KAGVTQTPRYLIKTRGQQVTLSCSPISGHRSVSWYQQTPGQGLQFLFEYFSETQRNKGNFPGRFSGRQFSNSRSEMNVSTLELGDSALYLCASTMTGVRSYNEQFFGPGTRLTVL.

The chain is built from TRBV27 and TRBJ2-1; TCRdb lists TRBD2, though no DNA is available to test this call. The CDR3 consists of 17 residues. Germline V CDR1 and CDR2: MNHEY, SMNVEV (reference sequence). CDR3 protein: CASSSPLAGGSYNEQFF.

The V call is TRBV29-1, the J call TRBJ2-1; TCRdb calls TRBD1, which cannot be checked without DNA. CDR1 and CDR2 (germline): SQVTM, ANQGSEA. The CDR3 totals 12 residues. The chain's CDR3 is CSPRTDYNEQFF.

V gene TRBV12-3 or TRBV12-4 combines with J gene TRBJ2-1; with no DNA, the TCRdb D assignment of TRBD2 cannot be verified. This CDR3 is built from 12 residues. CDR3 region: CASIAGNNEQFF.

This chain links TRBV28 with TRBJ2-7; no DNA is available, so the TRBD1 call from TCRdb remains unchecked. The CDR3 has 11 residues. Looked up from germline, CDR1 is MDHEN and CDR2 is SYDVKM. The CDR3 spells CAVDRGDEQYF.

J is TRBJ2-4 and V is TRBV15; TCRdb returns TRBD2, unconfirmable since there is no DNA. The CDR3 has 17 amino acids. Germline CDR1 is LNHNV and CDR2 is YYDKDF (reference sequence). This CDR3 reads CATSLLGVAGGANIQYF.

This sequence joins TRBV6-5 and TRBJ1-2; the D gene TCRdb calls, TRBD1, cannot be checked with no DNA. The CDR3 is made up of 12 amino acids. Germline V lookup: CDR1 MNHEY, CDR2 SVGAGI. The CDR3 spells CASSFRGSGYTF.

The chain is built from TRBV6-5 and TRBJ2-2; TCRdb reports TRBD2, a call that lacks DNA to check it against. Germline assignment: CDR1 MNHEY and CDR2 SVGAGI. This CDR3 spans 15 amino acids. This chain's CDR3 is CASKGQSGSAGELFF.

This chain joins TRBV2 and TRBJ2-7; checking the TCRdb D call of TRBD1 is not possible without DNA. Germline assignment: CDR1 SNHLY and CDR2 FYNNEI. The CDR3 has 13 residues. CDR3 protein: CASRGTADYEQYF.

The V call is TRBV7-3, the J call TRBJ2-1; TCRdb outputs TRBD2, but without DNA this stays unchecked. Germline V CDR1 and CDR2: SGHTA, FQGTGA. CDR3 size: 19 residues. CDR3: CASSPTGTSGFSSYNEQFF. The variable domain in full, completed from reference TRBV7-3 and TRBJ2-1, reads GAGVSQTPSNKVTEKGKYVELRCDPISGHTALYWYRQSLGQGPEFLIYFQGTGAADDSGLPNDRFFAVRPEGSVSTLKIQRTERGDSAVYLCASSPTGTSGFSSYNEQFFGPGTRLTVL.

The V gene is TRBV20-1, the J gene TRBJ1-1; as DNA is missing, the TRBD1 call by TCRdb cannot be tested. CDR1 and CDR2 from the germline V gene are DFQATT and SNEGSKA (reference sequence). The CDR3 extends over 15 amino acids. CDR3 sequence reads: CSAPPPGQGSTEAFF.

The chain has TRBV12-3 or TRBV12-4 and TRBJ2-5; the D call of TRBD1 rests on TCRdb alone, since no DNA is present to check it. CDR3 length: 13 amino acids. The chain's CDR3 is CASRWDHGETQYF.

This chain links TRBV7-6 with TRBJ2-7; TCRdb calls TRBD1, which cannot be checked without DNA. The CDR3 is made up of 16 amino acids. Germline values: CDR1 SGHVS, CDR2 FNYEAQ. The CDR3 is CASSSYTGARGYEQYF.